The clone carrying this TCR beta chain was counted only a few times. Its antigen is currently unknown. The sample is drawn from a study of beta chain features in type 1 diabetes. Study-wide points: Lower insertion and higher deletion counts appeared at VDJ junctions in type 1 diabetes patients. Type 1 diabetes patients had TCRB CDR3s that were shorter (moderately but significantly so) in all four CD4+ subsets. Patients showed naive, central memory and Treg TCRB repertoires that appeared more similar than those of healthy donors.

Every single donor gave one heparinised blood draw, and these averaged roughly 0.11 L. Naive, central memory, regulatory and stem cell-like memory cells within the CD4+ compartment were sorted using CD45RO/CCR7/CD25/CD127/CD95/CD27. V lost 7 bases and J lost 0, with 10 bases in between. CDR1 is MNHNY, CDR2 SVGAGI, per germline (reference sequence). The CDR3 is 14 amino acids. The sequenced template was cDNA made from the entire isolated RNA. Generated by immunoSEQ multiplex PCR, the TCRdb table keeps only in-frame clones and is missing some. The table lists some 190,000 clones, almost 8% of them singletons.

Source material: central memory CD4+ T cells from blood. The receptor was isolated from a man aged 18 to 35 with type 1 diabetes. The rearrangement links TRBV6-6 to TRBJ2-1, with TRBD2 as a possible D gene (6 bases). CDR3: CASNLASSYNEQFF. DNA of the CDR3: TGTGCCAGCAACCTAGCGAGCTCCTACAATGAGCAGTTCTTC.